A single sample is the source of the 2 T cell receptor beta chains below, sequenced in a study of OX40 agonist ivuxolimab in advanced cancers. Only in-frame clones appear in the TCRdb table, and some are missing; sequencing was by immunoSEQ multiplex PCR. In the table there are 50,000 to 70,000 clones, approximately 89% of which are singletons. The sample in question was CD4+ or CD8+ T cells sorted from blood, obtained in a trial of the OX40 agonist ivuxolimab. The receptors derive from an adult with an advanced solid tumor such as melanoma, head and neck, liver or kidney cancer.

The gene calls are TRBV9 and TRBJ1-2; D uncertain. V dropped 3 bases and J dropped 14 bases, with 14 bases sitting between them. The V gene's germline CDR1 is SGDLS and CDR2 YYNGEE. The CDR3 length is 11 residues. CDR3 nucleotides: TGTGCCAGCAGCGGAGTTTCCGCAGAAACCTTC. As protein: CASSGVSAETF.

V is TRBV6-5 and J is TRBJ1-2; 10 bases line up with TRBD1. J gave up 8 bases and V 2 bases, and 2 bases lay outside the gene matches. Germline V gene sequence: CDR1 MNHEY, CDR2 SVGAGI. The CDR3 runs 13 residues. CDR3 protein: CASSYDRGRGYTF. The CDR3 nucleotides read TGTGCCAGCAGTTACGACAGGGGGCGAGGCTACACCTTC.